Listed below are T cell receptor beta chains from one sample, sequenced in a study of cytomegalovirus exposure and HLA in healthy donors. The table came from immunoSEQ multiplex PCR; TCRdb's copy has only in-frame clones and leaves some out. The table has roughly 100,000 clones, more than 70% seen once. Specimen: PBMCs. The source is a young man in good health and CMV-seronegative. Both conserved end residues are part of each CDR3. The order of the fields is J gene, V gene, CDR3 protein.

J gene: TRBJ2-3; V gene: TRBV5-1; CDR3 protein: CASSLDGVPTDTQYF
J gene: TRBJ1-3; V gene: TRBV7-6; CDR3 protein: CASSPRKGTGVNTIYF
J gene: TRBJ1-2; V gene: TRBV6-1; CDR3 protein: CASSDPGWGYGYTF
J gene: TRBJ1-2; V gene: TRBV6-1; CDR3 protein: CASMKKGQGNYGYTF
J gene: TRBJ1-2; V gene: TRBV6-5; CDR3 protein: CASNLAGVHSGYTF
J gene: TRBJ1-1; V gene: TRBV5-1; CDR3 protein: CASSPWQDGTEAFF
J gene: TRBJ2-1; V gene: TRBV7-8; CDR3 protein: CASSFGSGRLGEQFF
J gene: TRBJ1-1; V gene: TRBV6-5; CDR3 protein: CASSQRRETEAFF
J gene: TRBJ2-7; V gene: TRBV5-6; CDR3 protein: CASSPLGQGASYEQYF
J gene: TRBJ2-2; V gene: TRBV6-5; CDR3 protein: CASSYRRTNTGELFF
J gene: TRBJ1-5; V gene: TRBV27; CDR3 protein: CASSLQVRQPQHF
J gene: TRBJ2-7; V gene: TRBV6-5; CDR3 protein: CASTPSGSRSYEQYF
J gene: TRBJ1-5; V gene: TRBV19; CDR3 protein: CASSMFGGRYQPQHF
J gene: TRBJ2-2; V gene: TRBV2; CDR3 protein: CASRRQGSTGELFF